These 23 T cell receptor beta chains came from one sample sequenced in a study of blood T cells in healthy people across ages. Together with a sample-barcoded 5' primer, a J-beta primer mix was included in a second PCR lasting about 7 to 12 cycles. TCRdb used MiXCR to reprocess the 5' RACE reads, holding one entry per CDR3 protein. The repertoire holds over 750,000 distinct CDR3 sequences, with 20% to 25% as singletons. These records were also assigned to another study, of T cells of mothers and their children.

The sample comprised blood. These receptors all stem from a boy aged 10-17 years in good health.

Details on this clonotype: Mismatch with germline at one junction end may stem from a read error. The chain links TRBV20-1 to TRBJ2-1; TRBD2 matches at 14 bases. This CDR3 spans 15 amino acids. In germline, CDR1 is DFQATT, CDR2 SNEGSKA (reference sequence). The CDR3 spells CSARGLAGGRSEQFF. CDR3 coding DNA: TGCAGTGCAAGAGGACTAGCGGGAGGACGGAGTGAGCAGTTCTTC.

The chain links TRBV20-1 to TRBJ2-5; TRBD2 agrees at 7 bases. This CDR3 comprises 14 residues. Germline CDR1 DFQATT, CDR2 SNEGSKA (reference sequence). Trimming removed 6 bases from V and 4 bases from J; junction bases left unmatched: 11. The CDR3 protein is CSAPSPREAETQYF. The CDR3 DNA follows: TGCAGTGCCCCTAGTCCCCGGGAGGCAGAGACCCAGTACTTC.

This clonotype was counted only a few times. This chain joins TRBV7-9 and TRBJ1-1; the match to TRBD1 covers 8 bases. The J segment lost 1 base and the V segment lost 9 bases, leaving 4 bases of the junction unmatched. Germline CDR1 is SEHNR and CDR2 is FQNEAQ (reference sequence). This CDR3 has 13 amino acids. The CDR3 nucleotides are TGTGCCAGTTCGGGACAGGAGAACACTGAAGCTTTCTTT. It yields the protein CASSGQENTEAFF. The entire variable domain, with the rest obtained from reference TRBV7-9 and TRBJ1-1, is as follows: DTGVSQNPRHKITKRGQNVTFRCDPISEHNRLYWYRQTLGQGPEFLTYFQNEAQLEKSRLLSDRFSAERPKGSFSTLEIQRTEQGDSAMYLCASSGQENTEAFFGQGTRLTVV.

In the case of this clonotype: The junction does not match germline at one end; this may be a read error. This chain uses TRBV7-7 with TRBJ2-1, with D possibly matching TRBD2 (5 bases). CDR3 length: 15 amino acids. CDR1 SSHAT and CDR2 FNYEAQ come from the germline V gene (reference sequence). The CDR3 DNA sequence: TGTGCTAGCAGCCTAGGGCGGGCCCGCGAGAATGAGCAGTTCTTC. Amino acid sequence: CASSLGRARENEQFF.

This clonotype has at least ten counts. One end of the junction does not line up with germline, which may come from a read error. The chain uses TRBV27 and TRBJ2-5; D may correspond to TRBD1 or TRBD2 (5 bases each). The CDR3 sequence is 15 residues long. CDR1 is MNHEY, CDR2 SMNVEV, per germline (reference sequence). The CDR3: CASSISYGGDGTQYF. The CDR3 nucleotides are TGTGCCAGCAGTATATCCTATGGGGGAGATGGGACCCAGTACTTC.

A few counts support this clonotype. The J gene is TRBJ2-3, the V gene TRBV20-1, with 14 nucleotides matching TRBD2. Unmatched junction bases numbered 9, after V lost 6 bases and J lost 4 bases. The CDR3 extends over 16 amino acids. Looked up from germline, CDR1 is DFQATT and CDR2 is SNEGSKA (reference sequence). CDR3 amino acids: CSALGLAGGRSDTQYF. Written as DNA, the CDR3 is TGCAGTGCCCTTGGACTAGCGGGGGGTCGTTCAGATACGCAGTATTTT.

This clonotype was seen a few times. This chain uses TRBV20-1 with TRBJ1-4; a weak D match, TRBD1 (5 bases). Germline V gene sequence: CDR1 DFQATT, CDR2 SNEGSKA (reference sequence). The V and J ends lost 6 bases and 6 bases respectively, with 20 bases between them. This CDR3 is built from 15 residues. In DNA, the CDR3 is TGCAGTGCCGGATTAGCATGGGGACTATATGAAAAACTGTTTTTT. This gives the protein CSAGLAWGLYEKLFF.

This clonotype showed up just a few times. The chain employs TRBV5-1 and TRBJ1-6; possible D gene TRBD1, 5 bases. The CDR3 covers 15 residues. V dropped 0 bases and J dropped 9 bases, with 13 bases sitting between them. CDR1 and CDR2 from the germline V gene are SGHRS and YFSETQ. The CDR3 is CASSLGERGISPLHF. The CDR3 DNA reads as TGCGCCAGCAGCTTGGGCGAAAGGGGAATTTCACCCCTCCACTTT.

V and J are TRBV28 and TRBJ2-7; D might be TRBD1 (6 bases). Germline V CDR1 and CDR2: MDHEN, SYDVKM. This CDR3 contains 14 residues. Between the trimmed V and J ends, which lost 5 bases and 0 bases, there was a span of 11 bases. CDR3 nucleotides: TGTGCCAGCAGTAAACAGGGTATCTCCTACGAGCAGTACTTC. This codes for CASSKQGISYEQYF.

The chain uses TRBV10-1 and TRBJ2-1, with D perhaps TRBD2 (6 bases). This CDR3 is built from 19 residues. Deletions cut 9 bases from V and 3 bases from J, with 30 bases between. The germline V gene has CDR1 WNHNN and CDR2 SYGVQD (reference sequence). The DNA of the CDR3 is TGCGCCAGGCGACGACAGAGCGGCGCCCCGGGAGATAACTACAATGAGCAGTTCTTC. It specifies CARRRQSGAPGDNYNEQFF.

Turning to this clonotype: One end of the junction fails to match germline, which may point to a read error. V is TRBV6-1 and J is TRBJ2-7; TRBD1 matches at 7 bases. The V gene's germline CDR1 is MNHNS and CDR2 SASEGT. There are 15 residues in the CDR3. CDR3 protein: CASREATGDADERYF. The CDR3, as DNA: TGTGCCAGCAGGGAAGCAACAGGGGATGCGGACGAGCGGTACTTC.

There are a few counts of this clonotype. The DNA for the CDR3 is TGTGCCAGCAGATCCTCCACGGGCACGGGAAACTACACCTTC. Its translation is CASRSSTGTGNYTF. The gene calls are TRBV7-9 and TRBJ1-2; D is unresolved. The V and J ends lost 6 bases and 10 bases respectively, with 21 bases between them. This CDR3 has 14 amino acids. Germline CDR1 SEHNR, CDR2 FQNEAQ (reference sequence).

In this sample, this clonotype turned up a few times. The chain combines TRBV4-2 with TRBJ2-5; 7 bases fit TRBD1. TRBJ2-1 explains the end of the DNA better; the J call may be wrong. Germline CDR1 and CDR2: LGHNA and YNFKEQ. This CDR3 has 14 amino acids. The CDR3 DNA sequence: TGTGCCAGCAGCCAAGAGGGACAGTACAATGAGCAGTTCTTC. It is translated as CASSQEGQYNEQFF.

This clonotype was found a few times. The V gene is TRBV4-2, the J gene TRBJ2-5; D call uncertain. The CDR3 consists of 15 residues. In germline, CDR1 is LGHNA, CDR2 YNFKEQ. V was pared by 1 base and J by 4 bases, with 13 bases between. The CDR3 here is CASSQVVALRETQYF. The CDR3 DNA sequence: TGTGCCAGCAGCCAAGTTGTGGCTCTCCGAGAGACCCAGTACTTC.

Comments on this clonotype: The junction shows a germline mismatch at one end, possibly a read error. The DNA for the CDR3 is TGTGTCAGCAGTAGCGGACAGGGGGATTCCAGATATAATTCACCCCTCCACTTT. Translating gives CVSSSGQGDSRYNSPLHF. The V and J genes are TRBV6-2 or TRBV6-3 and TRBJ1-6, with 10 positions matching TRBD1. CDR1 is MNHEY, CDR2 SVGEGT, per germline. The CDR3 totals 18 residues.

The chain has TRBV11-2 and TRBJ2-5; D remains unclear. The J call is in doubt because the DNA end fits TRBJ2-7 better. Germline V CDR1 and CDR2: SGHAT, FQNNGV. The CDR3 extends over 12 amino acids. CDR3 bases: TGTGCCAGCAGCTTAGAGCACTACGAGCAGTACTTC. Translating gives CASSLEHYEQYF.

This clonotype was picked up a small number of times. The germline gene is not matched at one end of the junction; a read error may be the cause. V is TRBV12-5 and J is TRBJ2-1; 7 bases are a match to TRBD1. Germline V gives CDR1 LGHNT, CDR2 FRNRAP. The length of the CDR3 is 16 residues. Written as DNA, the CDR3 is TGTGCTAGTGGCGCGCACGACAGGGCCCCCTACAATGAGCAGCTCTTC. This translates into CASGAHDRAPYNEQLF.

A few counts support this clonotype. The chain has TRBV29-1 and TRBJ1-6, with a weak D call TRBD1 (6 bases). CDR1 and CDR2 (germline): SQVTM, ANQGSEA. The CDR3 extends over 14 amino acids. V was clipped by 4 bases and J by 4 bases, with 11 bases between them. The CDR3 DNA reads TGCAGCGTTGGCTCAGGGGAATATAATTCACCCCTCCACTTT. This translates into CSVGSGEYNSPLHF.

This chain connects TRBV29-1 to TRBJ1-2, with 10 bases matching TRBD1. After removal of 5 bases from V and 3 bases from J, the junction contained 3 bases not matched to a gene. The CDR3 length is 13 residues. CDR1 and CDR2 from the germline V gene are SQVTM and ANQGSEA. The chain's CDR3 is CSVRDRGDYGYTF. As DNA, the CDR3 is TGCAGCGTTCGGGACAGGGGTGACTATGGCTACACCTTC.

The chain recombines TRBV7-3 with TRBJ2-5; 13 bases are a match to TRBD2. CDR3 length: 16 residues. Germline trimming cut 5 bases from V and 2 bases from J; bases unmatched to any gene: 5. Germline V CDR1 and CDR2: SGHTA, FQGTGA. The CDR3 reads CASSAGLAGEQETQYF. As DNA, the CDR3 is TGTGCCAGCAGCGCCGGACTAGCGGGGGAACAAGAGACCCAGTACTTC.

The table lists this clonotype with a few counts. The V gene is TRBV5-1, the J gene TRBJ2-1; TRBD2 matches 12 bases. The V gene end was trimmed by 4 bases and the J gene end by 7 bases; junction bases not matched to a gene: 12. Per the germline V gene, CDR1 is SGHRS and CDR2 is YFSETQ. The CDR3 has 17 amino acids. CDR3 residues: CASSPTLSSGRENEQFF. CDR3 bases: TGCGCCAGCAGCCCCACGCTTTCTAGCGGGAGGGAAAATGAGCAGTTCTTC.

The chain joins TRBV4-1 to TRBJ2-4; D is uncertain. V shed 0 bases and J shed 4 bases, with 7 bases lying between them. Germline loops: CDR1 MGHRA, CDR2 YSYEKL. The CDR3 totals 14 residues. The CDR3 DNA reads TGCGCCAGCAGCCAAGATGCTCTTAAAAACATTCAGTACTTC. Translation: CASSQDALKNIQYF.

This clonotype was picked up a small number of times. This chain uses TRBV5-1 with TRBJ1-2; D uncertain. The length of the CDR3 is 15 residues. Germline V gives CDR1 SGHRS, CDR2 YFSETQ. Trimming cost V 7 bases and J 2 bases, with 18 bases left between them. As DNA, the CDR3 is TGCGCCAGCGGCTCCGGCCGCAGCGAGAACTATGGCTACACCTTC. Its translation is CASGSGRSENYGYTF.